These 8 T cell receptor beta chains originate from one sample sequenced in a study of blood T cell repertoires in COVID-19. Some clones are missing from TCRdb's copy, which holds only in-frame ones; the method was immunoSEQ multiplex PCR. The sample shows fewer than 70,000 clones, approximately 89% of them seen only once. Input material: peripheral blood. These receptors came from a human donor in a cohort sampled during active COVID-19.

This rearrangement joins TRBV7-2 to TRBJ1-3; D gene ambiguous. The CDR3 is made up of 16 amino acids. From germline, CDR1 is SGHTA and CDR2 FQGNSA. Trimming removed 1 base at V and 0 bases at J, with 10 bases between. The DNA for the CDR3 is TGTGCCAGCAGCTTAGTGGCGGGGAACTCTGGAAACACCATATATTTT. This encodes CASSLVAGNSGNTIYF. Looking up the rest from reference TRBV7-2 and TRBJ1-3 gives the full variable domain: GAGVSQSPSNKVTEKGKDVELRCDPISGHTALYWYRQSLGQGLEFLIYFQGNSAPDKSGLPSDRFSAERTGGSVSTLTIQRTQQEDSAVYLCASSLVAGNSGNTIYFGEGSWLTVV.

This sequence joins TRBV5-1 and TRBJ1-1; D call uncertain. Germline V CDR1 and CDR2: SGHRS, YFSETQ. Between the trimmed V and J ends, which lost 4 bases and 1 base, there was a span of 8 bases. The CDR3 sequence is 13 residues long. The CDR3 reads CASSPEGNTEAFF. For the CDR3, the DNA is TGCGCCAGCAGCCCCGAGGGGAACACTGAAGCTTTCTTT. Filled out from reference TRBV5-1 and TRBJ1-1, the complete variable domain reads KAGVTQTPRYLIKTRGQQVTLSCSPISGHRSVSWYQQTPGQGLQFLFEYFSETQRNKGNFPGRFSGRQFSNSRSEMNVSTLELGDSALYLCASSPEGNTEAFFGQGTRLTVV.

This clone is judged medium-sized. This chain connects TRBV7-9 to TRBJ2-1, with D tentatively TRBD1 (5 bases). The CDR3 has 15 amino acids. Germline CDR1 and CDR2: SEHNR and FQNEAQ (reference sequence). Trimming pared 4 bases from V and 6 bases from J, leaving 16 bases between. This CDR3 is CASSSPTVVGNEQFF. For the CDR3, the DNA is TGTGCCAGCAGCTCGCCGACAGTGGTCGGCAATGAGCAGTTCTTC.

The chain carries TRBV4-1 and TRBJ2-3; no definite D call. CDR1 and CDR2 from the germline V gene are MGHRA and YSYEKL. CDR3 length: 16 amino acids. V dropped 1 base and J dropped 2 bases, with 13 bases sitting between them. CDR3 region: CASSQVGRPTTDTQYF. CDR3 DNA: TGCGCCAGCAGCCAAGTGGGCAGGCCTACCACAGATACGCAGTATTTT.

The CDR3 is CASSQNTPPGELFF. The CDR3 DNA follows: TGTGCCAGCAGTCAGAATACCCCACCCGGGGAGCTGTTTTTT. The chain uses TRBV7-3 and TRBJ2-2; D is unresolved. Per the germline V gene, CDR1 is SGHTA and CDR2 is FQGTGA. The CDR3 is 14 amino acids. V lost 6 bases and J 6 bases, leaving 14 bases between the germline ends.

The chain has TRBV7-9 and TRBJ1-3; 9 bases are shared with TRBD1. The V segment lost 5 bases and the J segment 1 base; nucleotides outside the gene matches: 15. CDR3 size: 19 residues. The germline V gene encodes CDR1 SEHNR and CDR2 FQNEAQ (reference sequence). CDR3 sequence (DNA): TGTGCCAGCAGCGGGAACAGGGGGCCAGGTCGGATTTCTGGAAACACCATATATTTT. Translating it yields CASSGNRGPGRISGNTIYF.

V is TRBV11-1 and J is TRBJ2-5; 9 nucleotides match TRBD2. Trimming at V came to 3 bases and at J to 2 bases, leaving 4 bases not matched to a gene. CDR1 is SGHAT, CDR2 FQDESV, per germline (reference sequence). This CDR3 region has 15 residues. The CDR3 spells CASSFSGRRQETQYF. The CDR3 nucleotides read TGTGCCAGCAGCTTCAGCGGGAGGCGGCAAGAGACCCAGTACTTC. Full variable domain (remainder filled in from reference TRBV11-1 and TRBJ2-5): EAEVAQSPRYKITEKSQAVAFWCDPISGHATLYWYRQILGQGPELLVQFQDESVVDDSQLPKDRFSAERLKGVDSTLKIQPAELGDSAMYLCASSFSGRRQETQYFGPGTRLLVL.

The chain links TRBV4-2 to TRBJ2-1; perhaps TRBD2 as D (6 bases). CDR3 size: 19 residues. Germline CDR1 reads LGHNA; CDR2 reads YNFKEQ. Trimming stripped 0 bases from V and 3 bases from J, with 21 bases between. As DNA, the CDR3 is TGTGCCAGCAGCCAAGATCGCAGAACCGTTTTGGGGGGCTACAATGAGCAGTTCTTC. Its translation is CASSQDRRTVLGGYNEQFF.